The clone carrying this T cell receptor (beta chain) was observed at least ten times. Its antigen is not known. TCR beta CDR3 region amplification was performed from RNA transcripts. HTBI primers were used for first-round RT-PCR of the TCR CDR3. Using its own MiXCR run on the multiplex PCR reads, TCRdb lists one record per CDR3 protein. The data hold 300,000 to 450,000 distinct CDR3 sequences, with 18% observed a single time. The data were taken from a study of T cells in Graves' hyperthyroidism and ophthalmopathy. Study findings and constraints: A model using 13 V-J features told ophthalmopathy apart from stable hyperthyroidism.

The V and J ends lost 0 bases and 3 bases, in that order; junction bases with no gene match: 1. This CDR3 comprises 15 residues. Germline lookup yields CDR1 WNHNN and CDR2 SYGVQD (reference sequence). The sequence came from a man aged 18 to 35 with Graves' ophthalmopathy. The specimen sequenced was blood. The V call is TRBV10-1, the J call TRBJ2-3, with TRBD1 identical over 9 bases. The DNA for the CDR3 is TGCGCCAGCAGTGAGTCAGGACAGGGGACAGATACGCAGTATTTT. Amino acids: CASSESGQGTDTQYF.